The 2 T cell receptor beta chains below come from one sample, sequenced in a study of blood T cell repertoires in COVID-19. Produced via immunoSEQ multiplex PCR; TCRdb's table is partial and in-frame only. The table lists about 260,000 clones, more than 75% of them singletons, with roughly 2.5% in the top ten. The sample consisted of peripheral blood. The source is a woman aged 45-59 years with acute or convalescent COVID-19.

The chain joins TRBV6-1 to TRBJ1-1; 7 nucleotides match TRBD1. The trim removed 2 bases at V and 3 bases at J, leaving 3 bases unmatched. This CDR3 spans 14 amino acids. Germline CDR1 is MNHNS and CDR2 is SASEGT. CDR3 region: CASSEKGAHTEAFF. The DNA of the CDR3 is TGTGCCAGCAGTGAAAAGGGGGCGCACACTGAAGCTTTCTTT.

J is TRBJ2-3 and V is TRBV15; no firm D call. Germline V lookup: CDR1 LNHNV, CDR2 YYDKDF (reference sequence). The germline V and J ends were trimmed by 1 base and 6 bases, with 8 bases remaining between them. The CDR3 is made up of 13 amino acids. The CDR3 nucleotides are TGTGCCACCAGCAGAGGCACTGCGGATACGCAGTATTTT. It encodes CATSRGTADTQYF.